The rows below give T cell receptor beta chains drawn from one sample of a study of T cell responses to AZD1222 COVID-19 vaccine. Repertoires were generated with immunoSEQ multiplex PCR, while TCRdb's copy carries only in-frame clones and drops some. The sample yields roughly 180,000 clones, 87% seen once. The sequences come from peripheral blood, collected on day 0 of AZD1222 vaccination. The receptors come from an adult in good health. Both conserved end residues are part of each CDR3.

TRBV19,CASSIMHRSSYEQYF
TRBV7-2,CASSDYDGYTF
TRBV10-2,CASSASSGLYNEQFF
TRBV7-7,CASSPQGGFGELFF
TRBV5-8,CASSIHRGGGNQPQHF
TRBV28,CASSPGTGVFGYTF
TRBV5-1,CASSLTVGDYGYTF
TRBV4-2,CASSHPTGGNIQYF
TRBV28,CASTPVGDQPQHF
TRBV28,CASSPGVWTEAFF
TRBV5-5,CASSNGNPNEKLFF
TRBV6-5,CASKRTSGSEQYF
TRBV5-1,CASSSKGDRLWYEQYF
TRBV19,CASSIGGAGEQYF
TRBV19,CASSIVGRRDEQYF
TRBV18,CASSPTAQGANYGYTF
TRBV18,CASSPQGPNYGYTF
TRBV6-5,CASRKAEPMNTEAFF
TRBV7-8,CASIWPGGGGMIF
TRBV7-8,CASSLGGQIGYTF
TRBV25-1,CASRRPTNEQFF
TRBV27,CASSRAVGQPQHF
TRBV18,CASSRRTSGGLNIQYF
TRBV19,CASSMSVRWAGYTF
TRBV7-9,CATGTGEETQYF
TRBV9,CASSVEGTYQPQHF